Reported below is one T cell receptor beta chain. The CDR3 spans 14 residues. V gave up 6 bases and J gave up 3 bases; unmatched junction bases: 7. From germline, CDR1 is SNHLY and CDR2 FYNNEI. These data come from a study of beta chain features in type 1 diabetes. Sorting gave populations that all exceeded 95% purity. The entirety of the isolated RNA underwent reverse transcription, so expressed TCRB transcripts were sequenced. Each sample of naive, central memory or regulatory T cells had, on average, approximately 3.5 million reads. TCRdb keeps only in-frame clones here, not all; method: immunoSEQ multiplex PCR. The profile covers approximately 330,000 clones, with approximately 11% appearing a single time and around 0.015% taken by the ten largest.

The sample taken for sequencing was naive CD4+ T cells from blood. The gene calls are TRBV2 and TRBJ2-7; 8 nucleotides line up with TRBD1. This clonotype was sampled from a woman aged 25-40 years in good health. CDR3 residues: CASRQGQGRYEQYF. The DNA of the CDR3 is TGTGCCAGCAGACAAGGACAGGGACGCTACGAGCAGTACTTC.